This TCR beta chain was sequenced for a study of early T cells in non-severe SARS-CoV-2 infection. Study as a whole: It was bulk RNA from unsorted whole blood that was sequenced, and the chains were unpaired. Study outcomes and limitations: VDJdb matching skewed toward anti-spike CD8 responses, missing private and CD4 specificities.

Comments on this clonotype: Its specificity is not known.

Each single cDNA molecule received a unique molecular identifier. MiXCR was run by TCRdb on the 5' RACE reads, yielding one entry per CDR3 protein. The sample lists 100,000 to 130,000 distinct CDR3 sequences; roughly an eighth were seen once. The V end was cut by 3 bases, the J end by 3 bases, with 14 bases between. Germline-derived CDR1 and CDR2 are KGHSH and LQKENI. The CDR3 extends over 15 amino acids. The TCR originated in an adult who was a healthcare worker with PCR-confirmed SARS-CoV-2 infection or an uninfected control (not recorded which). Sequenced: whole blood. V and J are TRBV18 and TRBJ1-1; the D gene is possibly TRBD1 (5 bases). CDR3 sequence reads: CASSPTPTADTEAFF. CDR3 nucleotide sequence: TGTGCCAGCTCACCTACCCCGACAGCGGACACTGAAGCTTTCTTT.